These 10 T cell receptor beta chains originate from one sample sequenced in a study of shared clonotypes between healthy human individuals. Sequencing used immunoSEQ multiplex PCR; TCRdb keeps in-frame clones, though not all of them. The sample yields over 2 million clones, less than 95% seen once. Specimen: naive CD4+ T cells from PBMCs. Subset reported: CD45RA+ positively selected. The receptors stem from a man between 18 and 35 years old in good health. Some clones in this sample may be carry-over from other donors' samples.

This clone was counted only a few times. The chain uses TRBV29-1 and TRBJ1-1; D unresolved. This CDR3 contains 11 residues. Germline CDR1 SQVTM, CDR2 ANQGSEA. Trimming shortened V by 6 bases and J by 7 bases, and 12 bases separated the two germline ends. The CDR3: CSVQRRLEAFF. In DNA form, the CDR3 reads TGCAGCGTCCAAAGGCGGCTTGAAGCTTTCTTT.

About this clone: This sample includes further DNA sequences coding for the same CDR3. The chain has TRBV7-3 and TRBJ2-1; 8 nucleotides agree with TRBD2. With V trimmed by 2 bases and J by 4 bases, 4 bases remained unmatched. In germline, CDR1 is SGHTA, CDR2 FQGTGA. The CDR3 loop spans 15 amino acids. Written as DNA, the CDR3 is TGTGCCAGCAGCTTACTAGCGGGTGGGTACAATGAGCAGTTCTTC. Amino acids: CASSLLAGGYNEQFF.

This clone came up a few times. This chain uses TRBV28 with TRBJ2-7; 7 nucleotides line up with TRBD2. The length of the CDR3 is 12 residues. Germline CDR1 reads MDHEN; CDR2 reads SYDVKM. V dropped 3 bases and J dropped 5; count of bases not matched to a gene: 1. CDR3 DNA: TGTGCCAGCAGTTTTGGGAGGGACGAGCAGTACTTC. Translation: CASSFGRDEQYF.

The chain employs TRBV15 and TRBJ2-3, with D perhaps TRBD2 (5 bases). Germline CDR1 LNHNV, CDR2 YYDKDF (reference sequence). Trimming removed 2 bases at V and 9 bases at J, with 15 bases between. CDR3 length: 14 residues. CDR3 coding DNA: TGTGCCACCAGCAGACCACCCAGGACTTACACGCAGTATTTT. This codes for CATSRPPRTYTQYF.

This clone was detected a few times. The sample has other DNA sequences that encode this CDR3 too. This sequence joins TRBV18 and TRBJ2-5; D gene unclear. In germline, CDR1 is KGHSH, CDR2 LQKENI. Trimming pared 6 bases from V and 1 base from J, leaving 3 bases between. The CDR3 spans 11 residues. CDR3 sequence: CASSPQETQYF. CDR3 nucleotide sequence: TGTGCCAGCTCGCCCCAAGAGACCCAGTACTTC.

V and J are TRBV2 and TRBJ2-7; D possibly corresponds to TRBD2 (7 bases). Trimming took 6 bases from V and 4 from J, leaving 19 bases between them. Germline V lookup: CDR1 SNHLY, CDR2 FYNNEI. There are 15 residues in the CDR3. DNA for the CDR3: TGTGCCAGCAGCCCTCGGAGGGGGGGTTCGTACGAGCAGTACTTC. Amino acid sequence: CASSPRRGGSYEQYF.

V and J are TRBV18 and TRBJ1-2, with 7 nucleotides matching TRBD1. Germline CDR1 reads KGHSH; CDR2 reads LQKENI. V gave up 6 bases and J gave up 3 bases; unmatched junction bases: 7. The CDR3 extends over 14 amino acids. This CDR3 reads CASSADRTHYGYTF. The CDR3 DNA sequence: TGTGCCAGCTCGGCGGACAGGACGCACTATGGCTACACCTTC.

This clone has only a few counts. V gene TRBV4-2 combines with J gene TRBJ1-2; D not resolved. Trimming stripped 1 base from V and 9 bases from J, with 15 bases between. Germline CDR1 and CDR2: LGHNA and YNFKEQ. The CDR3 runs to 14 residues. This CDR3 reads CASSQGTASMSYTF. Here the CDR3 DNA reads TGTGCCAGCAGCCAAGGGACCGCCTCTATGAGCTACACCTTC.

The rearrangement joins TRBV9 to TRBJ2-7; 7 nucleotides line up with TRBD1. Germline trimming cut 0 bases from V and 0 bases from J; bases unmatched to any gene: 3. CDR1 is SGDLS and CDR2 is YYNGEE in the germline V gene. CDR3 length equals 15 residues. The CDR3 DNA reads TGTGCCAGCAGCGTAGTAGGGGACAGCTCCTACGAGCAGTACTTC. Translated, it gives CASSVVGDSSYEQYF.

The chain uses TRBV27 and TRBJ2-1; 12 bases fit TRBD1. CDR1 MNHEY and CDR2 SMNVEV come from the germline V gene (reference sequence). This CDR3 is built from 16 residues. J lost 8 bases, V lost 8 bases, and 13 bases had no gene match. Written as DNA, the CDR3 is TGTGCCAGCTCTAAGATGCGGGACAGGGGGCGCGATGAGCAGTTCTTC. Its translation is CASSKMRDRGRDEQFF.